The rows below give T cell receptor beta chains drawn from one sample of a study of T-cell memory formation after mild COVID-19. TCRdb fed the 5' RACE reads into MiXCR, producing one record per CDR3 protein. The table records some 600,000 distinct CDR3 sequences, 17% of them present only once. Sequencing was done on a sample of PBMCs or a T cell subset sorted from them (not recorded which). Receptor source: an adult woman who had mild COVID-19 (a few samples of this study predate the infection). Cell type and time point are not known. The CDR3 runs from the conserved cysteine through the conserved F or W. The D gene is left open where the match is weak. Size tells how often a clone was seen (once, few, many) or the class of an expanded clone, and some rows leave it out.

TRBJ1-5 - TRBV6-2/TRBV6-3 - CASRPYGGAGNQPQHF TGTGCCAGCAGACCCTACGGGGGCGCGGGCAATCAGCCCCAGCATTTT
TRBJ1-1 - TRBV2 TRBD1 CASSEDGGTGDREAFF TGTGCCAGCAGTGAGGATGGGGGGACAGGGGATCGTGAAGCTTTCTTT
TRBJ2-7 - TRBV7-6 - CASSLIGGSEQYF TGTGCCAGCAGCTTAATTGGGGGAAGCGAGCAGTACTTC
TRBJ2-7 few TRBV5-1 - CASSQTEYYEQYF TGCGCCAGCAGCCAGACAGAATACTACGAGCAGTACTTC
TRBJ2-1 few TRBV7-8 - CASSLSDSNEQFF TGTGCCAGCAGCTTATCGGACTCTAATGAGCAGTTCTTC
TRBJ1-4 - TRBV6-2/TRBV6-3 - CASRDSTEEKLFF TGTGCCAGCAGAGACAGCACGGAGGAAAAACTGTTTTTT
TRBJ1-2 few TRBV7-2 - CASSVNRVSPPNNTF TGTGCCAGCAGCGTAAACAGGGTATCCCCCCCGAACAATACCTTC
TRBJ2-1 many TRBV5-1 TRBD1 CASSLGQGANEQFF TGCGCCAGCAGCTTGGGACAGGGGGCTAATGAGCAGTTCTTC
TRBJ2-3 - TRBV4-1 TRBD2 CASSPHSGGYTDTQYF TGCGCCAGCAGCCCCCATAGCGGGGGATACACAGATACGCAGTATTTT
TRBJ2-3 few TRBV5-1 TRBD2 CASSAAGTSGSTSTDTQYF TGCGCCAGCAGCGCTGCCGGGACTAGCGGGAGTACTAGCACAGATACGCAGTATTTT
TRBJ1-5 few TRBV20-1 - CSAREAGGLQPQHF TGCAGTGCTAGAGAGGCAGGTGGGCTGCAGCCCCAGCATTTT
TRBJ1-1 - TRBV5-1 - CASSPGKAEAFF TGCGCCAGCAGCCCGGGGAAGGCTGAAGCTTTCTTT
TRBJ1-5 - TRBV4-1 - CASSQEGLEQPQHF TGCGCCAGCAGCCAGGAAGGCCTCGAACAGCCCCAGCATTTT
TRBJ2-7 few TRBV25-1 - CASSEPGGGGSYEQYF TGTGCCAGCAGCGAGCCCGGGGGTGGGGGCTCCTACGAGCAGTACTTC
TRBJ1-3 - TRBV29-1 - CSVLRNGNTIYF TGCAGCGTGCTTCGGAATGGAAACACCATATATTTT
TRBJ1-2 few TRBV20-1 - CSASDRLASNYGYTF TGCAGTGCTAGTGACAGGTTGGCCTCTAACTATGGCTACACCTTC
TRBJ1-1 - TRBV2 - CASSGEGMLTEAFF TGTGCCAGCAGTGGGGAGGGAATGTTGACTGAAGCTTTCTTT
TRBJ2-3 few TRBV24-1 TRBD1 CATSDPWTGSDTQYF TGTGCCACCAGTGATCCCTGGACAGGGTCAGATACGCAGTATTTT
TRBJ2-1 - TRBV29-1 TRBD2 CSVSTSVNEQFF TGCAGCGTTTCGACTAGCGTGAATGAGCAGTTCTTC
TRBJ2-7 - TRBV15 - CATSREGVIPPYFYEQYF TGTGCCACCAGCAGAGAGGGGGTTATTCCCCCATACTTCTACGAGCAGTACTTC
TRBJ2-1 - TRBV4-2 - CASSQEVGAYNEQFF TGTGCCAGCAGCCAAGAAGTTGGGGCCTACAATGAGCAGTTCTTC
TRBJ2-3 - TRBV7-3 - CDSSLLGTDTQYF TGTGACAGCAGCCTACTTGGGACAGATACGCAGTATTTT
TRBJ1-6 - TRBV18 - CASSPQQGLNNSPLHF TGTGCCAGCTCACCCCAGCAGGGCCTAAATAATTCACCCCTCCACTTT
TRBJ1-1 - TRBV6-4 TRBD1 CASSATGARGTEAFF TGTGCCAGCAGCGCCACAGGGGCCCGGGGGACTGAAGCTTTCTTT
TRBJ1-5 few TRBV27 - CASSPNPGLNQPQHF TGTGCCAGCAGTCCCAACCCGGGGCTTAATCAGCCCCAGCATTTT
TRBJ2-3 - TRBV4-3 TRBD1 CASSQPRGPGFAGTQYF TGCGCCAGCAGCCAACCCAGGGGGCCGGGCTTCGCAGGTACGCAGTATTTT
TRBJ2-5 - TRBV4-1 TRBD1 CASSQVGLTGSETQYF TGCGCCAGCAGCCAAGTGGGGTTGACAGGGTCGGAGACCCAGTACTTC
TRBJ1-1 - TRBV6-5 - CASSYDGIADTEAFF TGTGCCAGCAGTTACGACGGGATTGCAGACACTGAAGCTTTCTTT